The rows below give T cell receptor beta chains drawn from one sample of a study of T cells in Graves' hyperthyroidism and ophthalmopathy. MiXCR, run by TCRdb on the multiplex PCR reads, gives a single entry per CDR3 protein. The sample holds around 300,000 distinct CDR3 sequences; approximately 14% are singletons and the top ten take 7.9%. The sequenced material came from blood. The receptor set was obtained from a woman aged 40 to 55 with Graves' hyperthyroidism. The CDR3 runs from the conserved cysteine through the conserved F or W. A D gene is named only where the DNA matches it firmly. A row's size may be missing; if present it is once, few, many or a size class.

D gene: TRBD1; J gene: TRBJ1-6; V gene: TRBV27; clone size: many; CDR3 DNA: TGTGCCAGCAGACCGACAGGGTCTTCACCCCTCCACTTT; CDR3 protein: CASRPTGSSPLHF
D gene: NA; J gene: TRBJ2-3; V gene: TRBV20-1; clone size: many; CDR3 DNA: TGCAGTGGGCCCCCCTTGGAGGGGGACTTACATACGCAGTATTTT; CDR3 protein: CSGPPLEGDLHTQYF
D gene: TRBD1; J gene: TRBJ2-6; V gene: TRBV12-3/TRBV12-4; clone size: many; CDR3 DNA: TGTGCCAGCAGTAAGGGGGCGGATGGGGCCAACGTCCTGACTTTC; CDR3 protein: CASSKGADGANVLTF
D gene: TRBD1; J gene: TRBJ2-1; V gene: TRBV10-1; clone size: few; CDR3 DNA: TGCGCCAGCAGTCAGGGACAGGGGTTTCGGAATGAGCAGTTCTTC; CDR3 protein: CASSQGQGFRNEQFF
D gene: TRBD1; J gene: TRBJ2-7; V gene: TRBV19; clone size: NA; CDR3 DNA: TGTGCCACCCAGGACAGGGGCTACGAGCAGTACTTC; CDR3 protein: CATQDRGYEQYF
D gene: NA; J gene: TRBJ2-5; V gene: TRBV27; clone size: many; CDR3 DNA: TGTGCCAGCAGTGGACTTGGACCGGCACAAGAGACCCAGTACTTC; CDR3 protein: CASSGLGPAQETQYF
D gene: NA; J gene: TRBJ1-5; V gene: TRBV30; clone size: NA; CDR3 DNA: TGTGCCTGGAGTGTACGGGTTGGGGTTGGGCAGCCCCAGCATTTT; CDR3 protein: CAWSVRVGVGQPQHF
D gene: NA; J gene: TRBJ2-2; V gene: TRBV20-1; clone size: NA; CDR3 DNA: TGCAGTGCTCCGAAAGGGGGAGCGAACACCGGGGAGCTGTTTTTT; CDR3 protein: CSAPKGGANTGELFF
D gene: NA; J gene: TRBJ1-2; V gene: TRBV19; clone size: many; CDR3 DNA: TGTGCCAGTGGGCCGGTGAGCGGCGGCTACACCTTC; CDR3 protein: CASGPVSGGYTF
D gene: TRBD2; J gene: TRBJ2-5; V gene: TRBV20-1; clone size: few; CDR3 DNA: TGCGGAGCCACTAGCGGGAGCGGGGAGACCCAGTACTTC; CDR3 protein: CGATSGSGETQYF
D gene: NA; J gene: TRBJ2-1; V gene: TRBV20-1; clone size: many; CDR3 DNA: TGCAGTGCTAGAGCAAACCTCAGGGGTCCTGAGCAGTTCTTC; CDR3 protein: CSARANLRGPEQFF
D gene: NA; J gene: TRBJ2-5; V gene: TRBV20-1; clone size: NA; CDR3 DNA: TGCAGTGCCAGGGGACCGTTGAACGAGACCCAGTACTTC; CDR3 protein: CSARGPLNETQYF
D gene: NA; J gene: TRBJ1-2; V gene: TRBV10-3; clone size: many; CDR3 DNA: TGTGCCATCACCAAGGACCCCCAGGGGAGGGGCTACACCTTC; CDR3 protein: CAITKDPQGRGYTF
D gene: NA; J gene: TRBJ1-1; V gene: TRBV3-1; clone size: many; CDR3 DNA: TGTGCCAGTTCGACTCTACCAATAACTGAAGCTTTCTTT; CDR3 protein: CASSTLPITEAFF
D gene: TRBD1; J gene: TRBJ2-2; V gene: TRBV7-9; clone size: few; CDR3 DNA: TGTGCCAGCAAATTCCCGACGGGACAGACCTTTACCGGGGAGCTGTTTTTT; CDR3 protein: CASKFPTGQTFTGELFF
D gene: NA; J gene: TRBJ1-5; V gene: TRBV6-2/TRBV6-3; clone size: many; CDR3 DNA: TGTGCCAGCAGTTACTCAATGGGAGGGGGTGGCAATCAGCCCCAGCATTTT; CDR3 protein: CASSYSMGGGGNQPQHF
D gene: NA; J gene: TRBJ2-3; V gene: TRBV6-2/TRBV6-3; clone size: NA; CDR3 DNA: TGTGCCAGCAGTATGGGGGATACGCAGTATTTT; CDR3 protein: CASSMGDTQYF
D gene: NA; J gene: TRBJ2-2; V gene: TRBV24-1; clone size: many; CDR3 DNA: TGTGCCACCTCCCCTCGGGACGGGACTTCGTTGGCGGCGAACACCGGGGAGCTGTTTTTT; CDR3 protein: CATSPRDGTSLAANTGELFF
D gene: TRBD2; J gene: TRBJ2-7; V gene: TRBV12-3/TRBV12-4; clone size: NA; CDR3 DNA: TGTGCCAGCAGTTTCTTGGCGGGAGTTGGCGAGCAGTACTTC; CDR3 protein: CASSFLAGVGEQYF
D gene: NA; J gene: TRBJ2-3; V gene: TRBV18; clone size: many; CDR3 DNA: TGTGCCAGCTCACCACCAAATATACAGGCAGATACGCAGTATTTT; CDR3 protein: CASSPPNIQADTQYF
D gene: TRBD2; J gene: TRBJ2-7; V gene: TRBV6-1; clone size: once; CDR3 DNA: TGTGCCAGCAGTGACTGGACTAGCGGGACAGAGCAGTACTTC; CDR3 protein: CASSDWTSGTEQYF
D gene: NA; J gene: TRBJ1-5; V gene: TRBV7-2; clone size: many; CDR3 DNA: TGTGCCAGCAGCTTAGGGTGGCAGAGCAATCAGCCCCAGCATTTT; CDR3 protein: CASSLGWQSNQPQHF
D gene: NA; J gene: TRBJ1-5; V gene: TRBV6-5; clone size: many; CDR3 DNA: TGTGCCAGCAGTTACGTGGGGGCCGGGCAGCCCCAGCATTTT; CDR3 protein: CASSYVGAGQPQHF
D gene: TRBD2; J gene: TRBJ2-5; V gene: TRBV28; clone size: many; CDR3 DNA: TGTGCCAGCAATCTAAGACTAGCGGGAGAAATGGAGACCCAGTACTTC; CDR3 protein: CASNLRLAGEMETQYF
D gene: NA; J gene: TRBJ1-6; V gene: TRBV30; clone size: many; CDR3 DNA: TGTGCCTGGAGTCAAGGTGACGAATCACCCCTCCACTTT; CDR3 protein: CAWSQGDESPLHF
D gene: TRBD1; J gene: TRBJ1-1; V gene: TRBV20-1; clone size: many; CDR3 DNA: TGCAGTGCTAGAGCAGGGGGCGGCACTGAAGCTTTCTTT; CDR3 protein: CSARAGGGTEAFF
D gene: TRBD1; J gene: TRBJ1-5; V gene: TRBV7-9; clone size: many; CDR3 DNA: TGTGCCAGCAGCACCGACAGGGGAGGGCAGCCCCAGCATTTT; CDR3 protein: CASSTDRGGQPQHF
D gene: NA; J gene: TRBJ2-1; V gene: TRBV10-3; clone size: many; CDR3 DNA: TGTGCCATCAGTGTAACAAGCGGCACCTACAATGAGCAGTTCTTC; CDR3 protein: CAISVTSGTYNEQFF
D gene: NA; J gene: TRBJ1-4; V gene: TRBV11-2; clone size: many; CDR3 DNA: TGTGCCAGCAGCTTAGAGATCGGGAATAATGAAAAACTGTTTTTT; CDR3 protein: CASSLEIGNNEKLFF
D gene: NA; J gene: TRBJ1-1; V gene: TRBV2; clone size: many; CDR3 DNA: TGTGCCAGCAGTGTGGGGGGGAGGAACACTGAAGCTTTCTTT; CDR3 protein: CASSVGGRNTEAFF
D gene: TRBD2; J gene: TRBJ2-7; V gene: TRBV30; clone size: few; CDR3 DNA: TGTGCCTGGAGTGAGGGACTAGCGGGAGCCGACGAGCAGTACTTC; CDR3 protein: CAWSEGLAGADEQYF
D gene: NA; J gene: TRBJ1-4; V gene: TRBV2; clone size: many; CDR3 DNA: TGTGCCAGCAAAACGGAACCCTGGGAAAAACTGTTTTTT; CDR3 protein: CASKTEPWEKLFF
D gene: TRBD1; J gene: TRBJ1-2; V gene: TRBV10-3; clone size: many; CDR3 DNA: TGTGCCATCAGTGAGGAGACAGGGAAGCGGAACTATGGCTACACCTTC; CDR3 protein: CAISEETGKRNYGYTF
D gene: NA; J gene: TRBJ2-4; V gene: TRBV20-1; clone size: few; CDR3 DNA: TGCAGTGTAACAGAAGCGGACAGTGAAAACATTCAGTACTTC; CDR3 protein: CSVTEADSENIQYF
D gene: TRBD1; J gene: TRBJ1-1; V gene: TRBV5-1; clone size: many; CDR3 DNA: TGCGCCAGCAGATGGACAGGGGGCGGGAACACTGAAGCTTTCTTT; CDR3 protein: CASRWTGGGNTEAFF
D gene: NA; J gene: TRBJ1-6; V gene: TRBV19; clone size: few; CDR3 DNA: TGTGCCAGTAGTAAAAGGCCAGCCGATAATTCACCCCTCCACTTT; CDR3 protein: CASSKRPADNSPLHF
D gene: TRBD2; J gene: TRBJ2-2; V gene: TRBV7-3; clone size: NA; CDR3 DNA: TGTGCCAGCAGCCTCTTTAGCGGGAGAACCGGGGAGCTGTTTTTT; CDR3 protein: CASSLFSGRTGELFF
D gene: TRBD1; J gene: TRBJ1-1; V gene: TRBV7-9; clone size: many; CDR3 DNA: TGTGCCAGCAGCGATGACTTACAGGGGAGGAGTTGGAACACTGAAGCTTTCTTT; CDR3 protein: CASSDDLQGRSWNTEAFF
D gene: NA; J gene: TRBJ1-4; V gene: TRBV20-1; clone size: NA; CDR3 DNA: TGCAGTGCCGGGGGTGGGGGTAATGAAAAACTGTTTTTT; CDR3 protein: CSAGGGGNEKLFF
D gene: TRBD1; J gene: TRBJ1-2; V gene: TRBV6-1; clone size: many; CDR3 DNA: TGTGCCAGTTCGACGGACAGGGGTGGCTACACCTTC; CDR3 protein: CASSTDRGGYTF
D gene: TRBD2; J gene: TRBJ2-7; V gene: TRBV7-9; clone size: many; CDR3 DNA: TGTGCCAGCAGCGACCTAGCGGACTCCTACGAGCAGTACTTC; CDR3 protein: CASSDLADSYEQYF
D gene: NA; J gene: TRBJ2-3; V gene: TRBV7-9; clone size: many; CDR3 DNA: TGTGCCAGCAGCAACGACAAAGGGCGCGGTGCAGATACGCAGTATTTT; CDR3 protein: CASSNDKGRGADTQYF
D gene: NA; J gene: TRBJ1-1; V gene: TRBV20-1; clone size: NA; CDR3 DNA: TGCAGTGCGCGGGACACAGTGAACACTGAAGCTTTCTTT; CDR3 protein: CSARDTVNTEAFF
D gene: NA; J gene: TRBJ2-5; V gene: TRBV27; clone size: many; CDR3 DNA: TGTGCCAGCAGTTTATTTGGGGGCGAGACCCAGTACTTC; CDR3 protein: CASSLFGGETQYF
D gene: NA; J gene: TRBJ1-2; V gene: TRBV27; clone size: many; CDR3 DNA: TGTGCCAGCAGTTCCCCTGGCGAAGGGGATGGCTACACCTTC; CDR3 protein: CASSSPGEGDGYTF
D gene: TRBD2; J gene: TRBJ2-1; V gene: TRBV5-1; clone size: many; CDR3 DNA: TGCGCCAGCAGCCCCGCGGGGGGATCCCACAATGAGCAGTTCTTC; CDR3 protein: CASSPAGGSHNEQFF
D gene: TRBD1; J gene: TRBJ2-7; V gene: TRBV2; clone size: NA; CDR3 DNA: TGTGCCAGCAACCCGGACAGGTTCTCCTACGAGCAGTACTTC; CDR3 protein: CASNPDRFSYEQYF
D gene: NA; J gene: TRBJ2-3; V gene: TRBV2; clone size: many; CDR3 DNA: TGTGCCAGCAGTTCGACGTGGGACACAGATACGCAGTATTTT; CDR3 protein: CASSSTWDTDTQYF
D gene: NA; J gene: TRBJ2-5; V gene: TRBV25-1; clone size: few; CDR3 DNA: TGTGCCAGCACTGGCGGCCCCGGTCAGACCCAGTACTTC; CDR3 protein: CASTGGPGQTQYF